This TCR beta chain comes out of a study of a mutant IDH1 vaccine in newly diagnosed glioma. Notes on this clone: Its cognate antigen is unknown.

The CDR3 contains 15 residues. Germline-derived CDR1 and CDR2 are MNHNY and SVGAGI (reference sequence). With 5 bases removed from V and 3 bases from J, the gap between germline ends came to 14 bases. Study results and limitations: Pseudoprogression looked unconnected to shifts in top peripheral T cell clonotypes.

Regarding time point: week 35, safety follow-up. Doses comprised 300 ug of mutant IDH1 20-mer peptide each, plus topical imiquimod. This table comes from immunoSEQ multiplex PCR, and its TCRdb copy is limited to in-frame clones, with some not included. The sample has approximately 60,000 clones; about nine tenths are singletons. Specimen: PBMCs, collected from a glioma patient whose treatment included an IDH1 peptide vaccine. The V call is TRBV6-6, the J call TRBJ2-4; D could derive from TRBD1 or TRBD2 (5 bases each). The TCR originated in a man aged 35 to 55 with glioma. CDR3 coding DNA: TGTGCCAGCAGTCATGACCGGGACGGCAAAAACATTCAGTACTTC. This translates into CASSHDRDGKNIQYF.